This TCR beta chain derives from a study of blood T cell repertoires in COVID-19 (TCRdb year 2020). As for the study more broadly: Samples from collaborators originated in the United States, Italy and Spain and spanned both the acute and convalescent phases of COVID-19. A de-identified subject ID, COVID-19 status, age in years and sex were almost always included in the sample metadata. The prospective study material was composed of cDNA or gDNA derived from T cells, B-cell-depleted T cells, or PBMCs. A freely available public database, intended as a resource for researchers studying the immune response to SARS-CoV-2, is where the repertoires were released. The samples were drawn from two sources: the first 160 participants of the ongoing ImmuneRACE study, and 950 to 1,500 subjects contributed by 6 global collaborators. Subjects who had been exposed to COVID-19, were actively infected with it, or had recovered from it provided the deeply sampled blood TCRbeta repertoires that made up the dataset. Where HLA class I and class II types were available, the types were taken from metadata supplied by the sample provider, not from assay-based typing. The paper's findings and limits, for the study overall: The amount of clinical and demographic metadata varied by source and participant and was provided uncurated.

TCRbeta CDR3 regions were amplified from genomic DNA by means of the immunoSEQ Assay, a bias-controlled multiplex PCR. The paper's data handling went like this. Within the assay, amplification of reference gene primers was used to estimate how many nucleated cells each sample contained. To quantify the absolute abundance of each unique TCRbeta CDR3 rearrangement, sequence reads were collapsed and filtered. Productive Simpson clonality was computed per sample as the square root of Simpson's diversity index over productive rearrangements. TCRdb took over this immuneACCESS table, retaining in-frame rearrangements with V and J assigned. Such tables are incomplete; in checked studies, under half of the missing clones stem from an unresolved V gene, and the remainder is unexplained. V and J calls and clone size are those listed in that table; D and trimming were worked out from the DNA. The sample yields roughly 100,000 clones; around 90% were counted once. Roughly 3% of the sample lies in the top ten.

The collaborating institutions used their own protocols to collect whole blood in K2EDTA tubes. For TCRbeta analysis, collaborators shipped samples as frozen whole blood, isolated PBMCs, or DNA extracted from either of those sample types. Per the germline V gene, MGHRA is the CDR1 and YSYEKL is the CDR2. The cysteine opens and the phenylalanine closes a CDR3 of 16 amino acids. Of the read, only the CDR3 DNA is kept; its 48 bases are in frame from base 1. The germline ends are 15 bases apart after V is trimmed by 0 bases and J by 4 bases. This clone has just a few counts. This clone's antigen is unknown. Qualities for individual bases were not recorded, and no much larger clone is one base off.

The TCR sequence derives from a man aged 50 to 59 in a cohort sampled during active COVID-19. The sequence joins TRBV4-1 to TRBJ2-5; the D region possibly corresponds to TRBD2 (6 bases align). The sample taken for sequencing was peripheral blood. DNA sequence: TGCGCCAGCAGCCAAGAAGGCCGGCGGGGCCGAGAGACCCAGTACTTC. This codes for CASSQEGRRGRETQYF.